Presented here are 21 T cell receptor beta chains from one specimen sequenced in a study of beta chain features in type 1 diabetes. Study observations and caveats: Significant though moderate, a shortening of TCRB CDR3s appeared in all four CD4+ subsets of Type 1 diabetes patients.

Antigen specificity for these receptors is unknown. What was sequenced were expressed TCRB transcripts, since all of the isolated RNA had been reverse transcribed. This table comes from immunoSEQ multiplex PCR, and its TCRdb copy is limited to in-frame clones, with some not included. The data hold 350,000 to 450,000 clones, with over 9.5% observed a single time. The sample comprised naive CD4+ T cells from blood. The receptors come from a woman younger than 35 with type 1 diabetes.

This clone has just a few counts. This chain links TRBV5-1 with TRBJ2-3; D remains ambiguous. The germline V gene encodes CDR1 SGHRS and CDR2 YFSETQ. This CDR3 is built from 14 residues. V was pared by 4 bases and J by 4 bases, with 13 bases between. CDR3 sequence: CASSPLPGSDTQYF. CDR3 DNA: TGCGCCAGCAGCCCATTACCTGGCTCAGATACGCAGTATTTT.

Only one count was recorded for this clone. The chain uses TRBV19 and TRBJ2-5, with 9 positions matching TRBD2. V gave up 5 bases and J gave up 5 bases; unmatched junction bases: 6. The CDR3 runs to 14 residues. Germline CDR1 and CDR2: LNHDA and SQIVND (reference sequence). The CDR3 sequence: CASSRSGSRETQYF. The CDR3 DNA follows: TGTGCCAGTAGTCGTAGCGGGAGCAGGGAGACCCAGTACTTC.

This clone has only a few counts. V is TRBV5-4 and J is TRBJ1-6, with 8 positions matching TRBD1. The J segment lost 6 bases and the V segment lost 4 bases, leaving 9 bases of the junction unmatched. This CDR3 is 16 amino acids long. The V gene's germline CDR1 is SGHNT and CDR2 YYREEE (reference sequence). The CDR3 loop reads CASSDTTRGRNSPLHF. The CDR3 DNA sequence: TGTGCCAGCAGCGACACCACCAGGGGGCGTAATTCACCCCTCCACTTT.

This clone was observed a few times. This chain's CDR3 is CASNLDRVGTGELFF. CDR3 in DNA: TGTGCCAGTAACCTGGACAGGGTAGGCACCGGGGAGCTGTTTTTT. This chain connects TRBV19 to TRBJ2-2, with 8 bases identical to TRBD1. The ends lost 7 bases at V and 4 bases at J; junction bases unmatched: 8. The CDR3 sequence is 15 residues long. The germline V gene encodes CDR1 LNHDA and CDR2 SQIVND (reference sequence).

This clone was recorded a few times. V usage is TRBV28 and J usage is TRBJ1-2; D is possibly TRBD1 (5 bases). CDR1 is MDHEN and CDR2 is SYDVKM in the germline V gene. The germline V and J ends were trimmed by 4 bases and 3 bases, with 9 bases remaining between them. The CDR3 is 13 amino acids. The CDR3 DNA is TGTGCCAGCAGTTCGACAGTCGACTATGGCTACACCTTC. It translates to CASSSTVDYGYTF.

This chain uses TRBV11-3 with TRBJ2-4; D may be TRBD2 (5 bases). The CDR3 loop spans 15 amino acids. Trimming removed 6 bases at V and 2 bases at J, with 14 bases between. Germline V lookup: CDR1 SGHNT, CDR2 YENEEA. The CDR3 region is CASSNARESKNIQYF. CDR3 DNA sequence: TGTGCCAGCAGTAACGCCCGGGAATCCAAAAACATTCAGTACTTC.

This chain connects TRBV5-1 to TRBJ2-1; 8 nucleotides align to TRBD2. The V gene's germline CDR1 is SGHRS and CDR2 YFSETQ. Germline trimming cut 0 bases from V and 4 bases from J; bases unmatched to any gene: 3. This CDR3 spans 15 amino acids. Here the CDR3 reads CASSLVAGHYNEQFF. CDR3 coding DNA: TGCGCCAGCAGCTTGGTAGCGGGACATTACAATGAGCAGTTCTTC.

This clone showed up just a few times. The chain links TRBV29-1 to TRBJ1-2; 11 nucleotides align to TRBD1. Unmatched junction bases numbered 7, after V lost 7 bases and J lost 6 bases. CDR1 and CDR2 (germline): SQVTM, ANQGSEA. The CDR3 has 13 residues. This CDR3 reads CSAGDRGGNGYTF. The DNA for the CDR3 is TGCAGCGCCGGGGACAGGGGGGGAAATGGCTACACCTTC.

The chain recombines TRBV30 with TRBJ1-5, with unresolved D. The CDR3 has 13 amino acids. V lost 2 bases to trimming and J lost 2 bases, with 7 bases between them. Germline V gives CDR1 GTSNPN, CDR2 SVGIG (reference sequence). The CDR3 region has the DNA TGTGCCTGGAGTTACGGGGGCAATCAGCCCCAGCATTTT. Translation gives CAWSYGGNQPQHF.

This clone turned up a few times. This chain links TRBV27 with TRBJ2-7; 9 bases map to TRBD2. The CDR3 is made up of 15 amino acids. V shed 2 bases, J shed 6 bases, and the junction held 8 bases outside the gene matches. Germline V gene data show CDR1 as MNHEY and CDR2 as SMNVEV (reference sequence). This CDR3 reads CASSLAGGLRGEQYF. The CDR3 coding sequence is TGTGCCAGCAGTTTAGCGGGAGGGCTACGGGGCGAGCAGTACTTC.

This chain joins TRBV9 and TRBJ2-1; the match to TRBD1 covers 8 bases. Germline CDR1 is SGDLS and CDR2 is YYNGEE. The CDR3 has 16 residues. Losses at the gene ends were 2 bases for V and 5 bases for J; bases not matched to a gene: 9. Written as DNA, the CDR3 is TGTGCCAGCAGCGTGGGGGACAGGCCAAGGCACAATGAGCAGTTCTTC. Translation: CASSVGDRPRHNEQFF.

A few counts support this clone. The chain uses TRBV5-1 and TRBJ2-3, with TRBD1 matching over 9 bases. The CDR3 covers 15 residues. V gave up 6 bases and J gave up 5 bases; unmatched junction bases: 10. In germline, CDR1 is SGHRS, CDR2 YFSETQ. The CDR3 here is CASTSASDRGDTQYF. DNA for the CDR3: TGCGCCAGCACCTCAGCTTCGGACAGGGGAGATACGCAGTATTTT.

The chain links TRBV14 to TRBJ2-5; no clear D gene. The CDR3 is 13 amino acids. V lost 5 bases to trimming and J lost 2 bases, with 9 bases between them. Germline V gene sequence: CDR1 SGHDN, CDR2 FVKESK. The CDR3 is CASSVSRQETQYF. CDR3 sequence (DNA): TGTGCCAGCAGCGTTTCCCGGCAAGAGACCCAGTACTTC. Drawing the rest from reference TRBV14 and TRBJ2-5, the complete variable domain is EAGVTQFPSHSVIEKGQTVTLRCDPISGHDNLYWYRRVMGKEIKFLLHFVKESKQDESGMPNNRFLAERTGGTYSTLKVQPAELEDSGVYFCASSVSRQETQYFGPGTRLLVL.

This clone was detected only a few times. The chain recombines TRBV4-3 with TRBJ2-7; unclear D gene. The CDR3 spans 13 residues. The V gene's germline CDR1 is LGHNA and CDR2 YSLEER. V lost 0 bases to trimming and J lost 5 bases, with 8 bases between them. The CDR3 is CASSQDITNEQYF. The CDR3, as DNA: TGCGCCAGCAGCCAAGATATCACAAACGAGCAGTACTTC.

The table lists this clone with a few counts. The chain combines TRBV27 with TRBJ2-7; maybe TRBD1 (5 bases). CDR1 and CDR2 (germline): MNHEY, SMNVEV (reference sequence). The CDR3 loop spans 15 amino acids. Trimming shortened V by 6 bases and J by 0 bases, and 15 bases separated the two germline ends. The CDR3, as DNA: TGTGCCAGCAGACTCGAAGGGGTCAGCTCCTACGAGCAGTACTTC. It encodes CASRLEGVSSYEQYF.

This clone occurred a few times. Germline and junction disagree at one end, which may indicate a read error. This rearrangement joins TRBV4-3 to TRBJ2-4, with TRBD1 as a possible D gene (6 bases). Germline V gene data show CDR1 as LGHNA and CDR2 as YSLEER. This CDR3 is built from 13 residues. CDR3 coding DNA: TGCGCCAGCAGCCAAGATCGAGGGGGACCCCAGGGTTTC. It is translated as CASSQDRGGPQGF.

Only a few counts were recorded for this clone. CDR3 in amino acids: CASSQAGNEQFF. The DNA for the CDR3 is TGTGCCAGCAGCCAAGCAGGGAATGAGCAGTTCTTC. The chain carries TRBV7-9 and TRBJ2-1; perhaps TRBD1 as D (5 bases). Germline CDR1 and CDR2: SEHNR and FQNEAQ (reference sequence). The CDR3 is made up of 12 amino acids. Trimming stripped 5 bases from V and 7 bases from J, with 9 bases between.

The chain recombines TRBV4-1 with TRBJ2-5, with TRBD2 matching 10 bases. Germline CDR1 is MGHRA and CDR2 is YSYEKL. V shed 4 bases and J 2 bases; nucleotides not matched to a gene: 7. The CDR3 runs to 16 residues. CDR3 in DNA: TGCGCCAGCAGCCGTCCGGGACTAGCGCTACAAGAGACCCAGTACTTC. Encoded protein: CASSRPGLALQETQYF.

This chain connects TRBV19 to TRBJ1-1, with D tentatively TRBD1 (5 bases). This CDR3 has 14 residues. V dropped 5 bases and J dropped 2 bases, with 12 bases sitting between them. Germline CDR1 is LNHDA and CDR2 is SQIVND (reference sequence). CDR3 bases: TGTGCCAGTAGTGTACAGGAATATAACACTGAAGCTTTCTTT. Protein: CASSVQEYNTEAFF.

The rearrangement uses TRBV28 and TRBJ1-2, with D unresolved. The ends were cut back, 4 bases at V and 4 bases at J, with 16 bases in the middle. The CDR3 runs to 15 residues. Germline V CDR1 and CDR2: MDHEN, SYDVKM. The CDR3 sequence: CASSSNPGIAYGYTF. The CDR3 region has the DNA TGTGCCAGCAGTTCAAACCCCGGGATCGCCTATGGCTACACCTTC.

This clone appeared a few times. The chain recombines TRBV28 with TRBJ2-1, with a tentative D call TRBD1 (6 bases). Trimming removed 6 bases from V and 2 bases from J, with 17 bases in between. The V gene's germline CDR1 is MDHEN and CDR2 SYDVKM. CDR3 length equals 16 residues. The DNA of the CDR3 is TGTGCCAGCAGCAAACCCCCAGGGGTAGCCTACAATGAGCAGTTCTTC. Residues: CASSKPPGVAYNEQFF.